A single sample is the source of the 26 T cell receptor beta chains below, sequenced in a study of T cell changes during pregnancy in multiple sclerosis. The table came from immunoSEQ multiplex PCR; TCRdb's copy has only in-frame clones and leaves some out. The sample contains roughly 69,000 clones, about 91% of which appear only once. The source material was CD4+ T cells from peripheral blood mononuclear cells, sampled in the third trimester of pregnancy. The receptor source for this set is a female donor in good health, enrolled as a control in a pregnancy study.

V gene TRBV5-4 combines with J gene TRBJ1-6; D uncertain. Trimming shortened V by 1 base and J by 5 bases, and 13 bases separated the two germline ends. The CDR3 totals 16 residues. Germline CDR1 and CDR2: SGHNT and YYREEE (reference sequence). The CDR3 bases are TGTGCCAGCAGCTTGTCCCCGGACGGGGATAATTCACCCCTCCACTTT. It codes for CASSLSPDGDNSPLHF.

The rearrangement links TRBV7-2 to TRBJ1-4, with 7 bases that match TRBD1. CDR3 size: 18 residues. Looked up from germline, CDR1 is SGHTA and CDR2 is FQGNSA. The V gene end was trimmed by 8 bases and the J gene end by 0 bases; junction bases not matched to a gene: 15. CDR3 sequence: CASGRPGTALATNEKLFF. CDR3 nucleotides: TGTGCCAGCGGCAGACCCGGGACAGCACTTGCAACTAATGAAAAACTGTTTTTT.

V gene TRBV7-2 combines with J gene TRBJ1-2; D is unclear. The CDR3 loop spans 11 amino acids. CDR1 SGHTA and CDR2 FQGNSA come from the germline V gene. V was cut by 6 bases and J by 4 bases, with 6 bases left in between. This CDR3 is CASRESYGYTF. The CDR3, as DNA: TGTGCCAGCAGGGAGAGCTATGGCTACACCTTC.

The genes are TRBV18 and TRBJ1-2; D unclear. The CDR3 covers 10 residues. The V end lost 3 bases, the J end lost 11 bases, and 7 bases lay between the germline ends. Germline CDR1 and CDR2: KGHSH and LQKENI. The DNA of the CDR3 is TGTGCCAGCTCACCGCCGGGGTACACCTTC. Protein: CASSPPGYTF.

This clone was detected once. The V and J genes are TRBV5-6 and TRBJ2-7; D may be TRBD1 (6 bases). Germline assignment: CDR1 SGHDT and CDR2 YYEEEE. V lost 2 bases, J lost 3 bases, and 12 bases lay in between. The CDR3 has 14 amino acids. The CDR3 loop is CASSFGQPNYEQYF. The CDR3 region has the DNA TGTGCCAGCAGCTTCGGACAGCCCAACTACGAGCAGTACTTC. The entire variable domain, with the rest obtained from reference TRBV5-6 and TRBJ2-7, is as follows: DAGVTQSPTHLIKTRGQQVTLRCSPKSGHDTVSWYQQALGQGPQFIFQYYEEEERQRGNFPDRFSGHQFPNYSSELNVNALLLGDSALYLCASSFGQPNYEQYFGPGTRLTVT.

This sequence joins TRBV6-1 and TRBJ2-7, with TRBD1 identical over 12 bases. This CDR3 has 15 residues. Unmatched junction bases numbered 6, after V lost 6 bases and J lost 3 bases. The germline CDR1 and CDR2 sequences are MNHNS and SASEGT. The DNA for the CDR3 is TGTGCCAGCAGCCTTGGGACAGGGGGCGTCTACGAGCAGTACTTC. It encodes CASSLGTGGVYEQYF.

The chain couples TRBV28 to TRBJ2-1, with 9 positions matching TRBD2. Losses at the gene ends were 5 bases for V and 8 bases for J; bases not matched to a gene: 10. Germline lookup yields CDR1 MDHEN and CDR2 SYDVKM. CDR3 length equals 15 residues. Here the CDR3 DNA reads TGTGCCAGCAGTGTCGGCGGGGGGGCAATACATGAGCAGTTCTTC. This codes for CASSVGGGAIHEQFF.

This rearrangement joins TRBV7-3 to TRBJ2-2, with 8 positions matching TRBD1. The CDR3 runs 18 residues. From germline, CDR1 is SGHTA and CDR2 FQGTGA. Losses at the gene ends were 5 bases for V and 4 bases for J; bases not matched to a gene: 15. CDR3 protein: CASSQLRNQGAGTGELFF. The CDR3 coding sequence is TGTGCCAGCAGCCAGCTTAGGAATCAGGGGGCCGGCACCGGGGAGCTGTTTTTT.

The chain joins TRBV5-1 to TRBJ2-7; 10 positions agree with TRBD1. Trimming at V came to 4 bases and at J to 4 bases, leaving 8 bases not matched to a gene. In germline, CDR1 is SGHRS, CDR2 YFSETQ. The CDR3 is 15 residues long. CDR3 loop: CASSQRDRGSYEQYF. The CDR3 DNA reads as TGCGCCAGCAGCCAAAGGGACAGGGGTTCGTACGAGCAGTACTTC.

The CDR3 region has the DNA TGCGCCAGCAGCCCCGCCGGGACAGCCTCCTACAATGAGCAGTTCTTC. It is translated as CASSPAGTASYNEQFF. This sequence joins TRBV5-1 and TRBJ2-1; 7 nucleotides align to TRBD1. The CDR3 runs 16 residues. V shed 4 bases, J shed 0 bases, and the junction held 7 bases outside the gene matches. The germline CDR1 and CDR2 sequences are SGHRS and YFSETQ.

The rearrangement joins TRBV7-8 to TRBJ1-2; 10 bases line up with TRBD1. Germline V lookup: CDR1 SGHVS, CDR2 FQNEAQ. This CDR3 region has 15 residues. V was clipped by 5 bases and J by 6 bases; unmatched bases: 9. CDR3 region: CASSPLNGQGDGYTF. CDR3 coding DNA: TGTGCCAGCAGCCCACTCAATGGACAGGGGGATGGCTACACCTTC.

This clone came up once. This chain connects TRBV7-9 to TRBJ2-5, with 10 bases identical to TRBD2. The CDR3 runs 15 residues. In germline, CDR1 is SEHNR, CDR2 FQNEAQ (reference sequence). The V and J ends lost 6 bases and 4 bases, in that order; junction bases with no gene match: 8. CDR3 DNA sequence: TGTGCCAGCAGTCCTAGCGGGGGACCGGCAGAGACCCAGTACTTC. This translates into CASSPSGGPAETQYF.

The chain uses TRBV11-2 and TRBJ1-1; D call uncertain. The CDR3 runs to 16 residues. V gave up 1 base and J gave up 4 bases, with 16 bases separating them. The germline V gene has CDR1 SGHAT and CDR2 FQNNGV. DNA for the CDR3: TGTGCCAGCAGCTTAGGATCAGGTGGCGGAGGCACTGAAGCTTTCTTT. It specifies CASSLGSGGGGTEAFF.

The V and J genes are TRBV27 and TRBJ1-1; maybe TRBD1 (6 bases). Germline CDR1 MNHEY, CDR2 SMNVEV (reference sequence). The germline V and J ends were trimmed by 5 bases and 3 bases, with 19 bases remaining between them. The CDR3 loop spans 16 amino acids. CDR3 in DNA: TGTGCCAGCAGTCCTTGGTCTGGGGGCGTGGACACTGAAGCTTTCTTT. Protein sequence: CASSPWSGGVDTEAFF.

The CDR3 DNA follows: TGCGCCAGCAGCCAAGATACAAACCTTAACTATGGCTACACCTTC. Residues: CASSQDTNLNYGYTF. The chain is built from TRBV4-1 and TRBJ1-2, with no clear D. The V and J ends lost 0 bases and 1 base respectively, with 9 bases between them. This CDR3 has 15 residues. Looked up from germline, CDR1 is MGHRA and CDR2 is YSYEKL.

This clone was observed once. The chain carries TRBV18 and TRBJ1-2; 8 nucleotides line up with TRBD1. The CDR3 is 13 residues long. The V segment lost 3 bases and the J segment 5 bases; nucleotides outside the gene matches: 2. The germline V gene has CDR1 KGHSH and CDR2 LQKENI. CDR3 loop: CASSPGTGYGYTF. CDR3 bases: TGTGCCAGCTCACCTGGGACAGGTTATGGCTACACCTTC.

The V call is TRBV5-6, the J call TRBJ1-2; tentative D call: TRBD1 (6 bases). Deletions cut 3 bases from V and 3 bases from J, with 9 bases between. The CDR3 spans 13 residues. CDR1 and CDR2 from the germline V gene are SGHDT and YYEEEE. CDR3 coding DNA: TGTGCCAGCAGCTCAGGGGTAGACTATGGCTACACCTTC. Translated: CASSSGVDYGYTF.

This clone has only a few counts. The chain couples TRBV25-1 to TRBJ1-1; D unclear. The germline V and J ends were trimmed by 2 bases and 1 base, with 5 bases remaining between them. The CDR3 consists of 13 residues. CDR1 is MGHDK, CDR2 SYGVNS, per germline. The CDR3 loop is CASSEGENTEAFF. CDR3 bases: TGTGCCAGCAGTGAAGGAGAGAACACTGAAGCTTTCTTT.

This clone was counted a single time. The chain is built from TRBV7-2 and TRBJ2-1; 10 bases are shared with TRBD2. Germline CDR1 and CDR2: SGHTA and FQGNSA. This CDR3 contains 16 residues. V lost 2 bases to trimming and J lost 4 bases; unmatched junction nucleotides: 5. The CDR3 bases are TGTGCCAGCAGCTTATCCCCTAGCGGGGGATACAATGAGCAGTTCTTC. Amino acids: CASSLSPSGGYNEQFF.

The J gene is TRBJ2-1, the V gene TRBV5-5; tentatively, D is TRBD2 (7 bases). The CDR3 runs 16 residues. The V end lost 4 bases, the J end lost 3 bases, and 17 bases lay between the germline ends. Germline V gene sequence: CDR1 SGHKS, CDR2 YYEKEE (reference sequence). The CDR3 bases are TGTGCCAGCAGCGTGTTAGGGGGGGACGGCTACAATGAGCAGTTCTTC. Its protein product is CASSVLGGDGYNEQFF.

V is TRBV5-6 and J is TRBJ2-6; no reliable D call. V lost 3 bases and J lost 0, with 19 bases in between. Germline-derived CDR1 and CDR2 are SGHDT and YYEEEE. The CDR3 is 19 amino acids. CDR3 DNA sequence: TGTGCCAGCAGCTCTACTACCCGGGTACGAGGCTCTGGGGCCAACGTCCTGACTTTC. Protein: CASSSTTRVRGSGANVLTF. The full variable domain, in which reference TRBV5-6 and TRBJ2-6 provide the parts outside the CDR3, is DAGVTQSPTHLIKTRGQQVTLRCSPKSGHDTVSWYQQALGQGPQFIFQYYEEEERQRGNFPDRFSGHQFPNYSSELNVNALLLGDSALYLCASSSTTRVRGSGANVLTFGAGSRLTVL.

This clone appeared once. The rearrangement uses TRBV27 and TRBJ2-1; 7 bases map to TRBD2. Per the germline V gene, CDR1 is MNHEY and CDR2 is SMNVEV (reference sequence). The trim removed 10 bases at V and 7 bases at J, leaving 13 bases unmatched. The CDR3 totals 14 residues. The CDR3 region is CATQGLRKRNEQFF. DNA for the CDR3: TGTGCCACCCAGGGACTACGAAAAAGGAATGAGCAGTTCTTC.

The chain is built from TRBV18 and TRBJ2-1; the match to TRBD1 covers 9 bases. The CDR3 has 14 residues. V shed 3 bases, J shed 6 bases, and the junction held 3 bases outside the gene matches. From germline, CDR1 is KGHSH and CDR2 LQKENI. The DNA of the CDR3 is TGTGCCAGCTCACCTGGACAGGGGAGCAATGAGCAGTTCTTC. Protein sequence: CASSPGQGSNEQFF.

The rearrangement uses TRBV4-3 and TRBJ2-5; a possible D gene is TRBD1 (6 bases). The CDR3 covers 13 residues. V was shortened by 5 bases and J by 4 bases, with 11 bases between the two germline ends. Germline V gene lookup returns CDR1 LGHNA and CDR2 YSLEER. This chain's CDR3 is CASSYARGETQYF. The CDR3 DNA is TGCGCCAGCAGCTACGCCAGGGGAGAGACCCAGTACTTC.

J is TRBJ1-5 and V is TRBV19; 8 bases map to TRBD1. The CDR3 contains 17 residues. The trim removed 5 bases at V and 0 bases at J, leaving 9 bases unmatched. The germline V gene encodes CDR1 LNHDA and CDR2 SQIVND (reference sequence). Here the CDR3 reads CASSLLRTGNSNQPQHF. The CDR3 nucleotides are TGTGCCAGTAGTCTCCTAAGGACAGGGAATAGCAATCAGCCCCAGCATTTT. Together with reference TRBV19 and TRBJ1-5, the CDR3 gives the full variable domain: DGGITQSPKYLFRKEGQNVTLSCEQNLNHDAMYWYRQDPGQGLRLIYYSQIVNDFQKGDIAEGYSVSREKKESFPLTVTSAQKNPTAFYLCASSLLRTGNSNQPQHFGDGTRLSIL.

The chain joins TRBV14 to TRBJ2-5, with no clear D. Germline CDR1 and CDR2: SGHDN and FVKESK. The ends were cut back, 3 bases at V and 5 bases at J, with 7 bases in the middle. CDR3 length: 12 amino acids. The CDR3 is CASSQTGETQYF. In nucleotides, the CDR3 is TGTGCCAGCAGCCAGACCGGGGAGACCCAGTACTTC.